This T cell receptor (beta chain) is from a study of blood T cell repertoires in COVID-19. Study at large: Acute and convalescent COVID-19 samples came from the United States, Italy and Spain. Sample material is recorded as cDNA or gDNA derived from T cells, B-cell-depleted T cells, or PBMCs.

Germline V lookup: CDR1 LGHNA, CDR2 YNFKEQ. Trimming shortened V by 0 bases and J by 0 bases, and 6 bases separated the two germline ends. This CDR3 is 15 amino acids long. The protocol was immunoSEQ multiplex PCR, while the TCRdb copy is restricted to in-frame clones and leaves out a portion. This sample has tens of thousands of clones, with roughly 74% found just once. The genes are TRBV4-2 and TRBJ1-5; D is unclear. Source material: peripheral blood. The receptor's source is a man older than 75 with acute or convalescent COVID-19. The CDR3 sequence is CASSQDRPSNQPQHF. The CDR3 nucleotides read TGTGCCAGCAGCCAAGACAGGCCTAGCAATCAGCCCCAGCATTTT.